One and the same sample provided the 9 T cell receptor beta chains below, sequenced in a study of T cell changes during pregnancy in multiple sclerosis. Using immunoSEQ multiplex PCR, the repertoire was profiled, and TCRdb retains in-frame clones only, with some absent. The sample holds under 95,000 clones; about nine tenths are singletons and the top ten take about 1.6%. Sample: peripheral blood, taken after pregnancy. Source of these receptors: a female donor in good health, enrolled as a control in a pregnancy study.

V gene TRBV9 combines with J gene TRBJ1-2; D is unclear. Germline-derived CDR1 and CDR2 are SGDLS and YYNGEE. The CDR3 totals 14 residues. V lost 2 bases and J lost 4, with 12 bases in between. Written as DNA, the CDR3 is TGTGCCAGCAGCGTTGCCCAGAATCTCTATGGCTACACCTTC. Its protein product is CASSVAQNLYGYTF.

This chain connects TRBV2 to TRBJ2-5; tentative D call: TRBD2 (6 bases). Looked up from germline, CDR1 is SNHLY and CDR2 is FYNNEI. V shed 3 bases and J shed 2 bases, with 10 bases lying between them. The CDR3 extends over 14 amino acids. CDR3 nucleotides: TGTGCCAGCAGTGAGACGGGGACTCAAGAGACCCAGTACTTC. It is translated as CASSETGTQETQYF.

The V and J genes are TRBV7-9 and TRBJ1-2, with D possibly being TRBD1 (6 bases). Germline V CDR1 and CDR2: SEHNR, FQNEAQ (reference sequence). Trimming took 2 bases from V and 2 from J, leaving 15 bases between them. This CDR3 contains 16 residues. The CDR3 loop is CASSLWGGPRNYGYTF. CDR3 nucleotides: TGTGCCAGCAGCTTATGGGGGGGGCCACGGAACTATGGCTACACCTTC.

The V call is TRBV4-3, the J call TRBJ2-7; the match to TRBD1 covers 7 bases. V lost 3 bases, J lost 4 bases, and 9 bases stayed unmatched. Germline CDR1 LGHNA, CDR2 YSLEER. The CDR3 runs 15 residues. The CDR3 sequence is CASSQTGTVSYEQYF. The CDR3 DNA sequence: TGCGCCAGCAGCCAGACCGGGACAGTTTCATACGAGCAGTACTTC.

The V and J genes are TRBV5-4 and TRBJ1-3, with TRBD1 matching over 9 bases. This CDR3 has 14 residues. V was clipped by 4 bases and J by 4 bases; unmatched bases: 3. Per the germline V gene, CDR1 is SGHNT and CDR2 is YYREEE (reference sequence). The CDR3 here is CASSKGQGGNTIYF. The CDR3 bases are TGTGCCAGCAGCAAAGGACAGGGGGGAAACACCATATATTTT.

The chain is built from TRBV7-2 and TRBJ1-6, with D possibly matching TRBD1 (5 bases). Germline CDR1 SGHTA, CDR2 FQGNSA. Trimming cost V 2 bases and J 10 bases, with 18 bases left between them. The CDR3 runs to 16 residues. CDR3: CASSLKGSGGKSPLHF. In DNA form, the CDR3 reads TGTGCCAGCAGCTTAAAGGGGAGCGGGGGAAAATCACCCCTCCACTTT.

This rearrangement joins TRBV19 to TRBJ2-5; 7 positions agree with TRBD2. This CDR3 has 15 residues. Germline lookup yields CDR1 LNHDA and CDR2 SQIVND (reference sequence). V gave up 7 bases and J gave up 2 bases; unmatched junction bases: 10. This CDR3 is CASTSTWTRQETQYF. CDR3 DNA sequence: TGTGCCAGTACATCGACTTGGACTAGGCAAGAGACCCAGTACTTC.

The chain combines TRBV4-1 with TRBJ1-1, with TRBD1 matching over 9 bases. In germline, CDR1 is MGHRA, CDR2 YSYEKL. With V trimmed by 6 bases and J by 6 bases, 8 bases remained unmatched. The CDR3 has 14 amino acids. The CDR3 nucleotides read TGCGCCAGCAGGGGCACAGGGGGCAAAGCTGAAGCTTTCTTT. Protein: CASRGTGGKAEAFF.

The chain is built from TRBV5-4 and TRBJ1-2; TRBD1 matches at 8 bases. V shed 0 bases and J 2 bases; nucleotides not matched to a gene: 3. The germline V gene has CDR1 SGHNT and CDR2 YYREEE (reference sequence). The CDR3 sequence is 15 residues long. The CDR3 region is CASSLADRVNYGYTF. The CDR3 nucleotides are TGTGCCAGCAGCTTGGCGGACAGGGTCAACTATGGCTACACCTTC.